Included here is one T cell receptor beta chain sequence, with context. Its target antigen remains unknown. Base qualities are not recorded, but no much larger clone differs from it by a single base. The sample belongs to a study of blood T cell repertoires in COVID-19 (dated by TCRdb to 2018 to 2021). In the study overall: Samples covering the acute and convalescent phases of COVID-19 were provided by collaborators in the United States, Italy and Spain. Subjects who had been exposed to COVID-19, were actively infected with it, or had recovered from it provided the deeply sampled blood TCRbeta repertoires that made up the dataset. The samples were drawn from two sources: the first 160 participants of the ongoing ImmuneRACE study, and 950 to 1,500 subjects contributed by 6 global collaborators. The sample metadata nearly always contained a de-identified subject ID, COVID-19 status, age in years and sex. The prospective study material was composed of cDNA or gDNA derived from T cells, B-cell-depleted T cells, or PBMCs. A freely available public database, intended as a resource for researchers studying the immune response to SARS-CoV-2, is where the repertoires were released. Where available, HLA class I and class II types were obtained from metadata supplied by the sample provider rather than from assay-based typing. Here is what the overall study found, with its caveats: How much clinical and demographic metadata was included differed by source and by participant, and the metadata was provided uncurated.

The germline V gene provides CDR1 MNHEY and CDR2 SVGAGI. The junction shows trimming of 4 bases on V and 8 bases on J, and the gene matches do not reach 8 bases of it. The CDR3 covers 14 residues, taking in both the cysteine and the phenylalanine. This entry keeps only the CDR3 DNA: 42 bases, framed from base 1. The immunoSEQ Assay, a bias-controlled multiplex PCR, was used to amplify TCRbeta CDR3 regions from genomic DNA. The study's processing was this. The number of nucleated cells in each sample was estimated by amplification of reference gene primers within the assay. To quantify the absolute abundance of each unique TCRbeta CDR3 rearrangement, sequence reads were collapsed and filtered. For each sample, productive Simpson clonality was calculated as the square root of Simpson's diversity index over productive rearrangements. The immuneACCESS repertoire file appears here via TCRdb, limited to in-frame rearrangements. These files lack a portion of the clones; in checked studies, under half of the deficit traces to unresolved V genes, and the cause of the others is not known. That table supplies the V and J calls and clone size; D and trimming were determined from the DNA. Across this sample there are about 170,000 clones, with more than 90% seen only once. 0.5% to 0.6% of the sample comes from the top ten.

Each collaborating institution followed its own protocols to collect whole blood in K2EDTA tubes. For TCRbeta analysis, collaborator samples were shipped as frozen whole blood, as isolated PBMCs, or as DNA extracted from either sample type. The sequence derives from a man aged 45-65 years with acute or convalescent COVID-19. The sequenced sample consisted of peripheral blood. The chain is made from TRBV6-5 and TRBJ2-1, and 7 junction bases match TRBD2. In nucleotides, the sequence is TGTGCCAGCAGTTCCGGGACTACCCTGTATGAGCAGTTCTTC. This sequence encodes CASSSGTTLYEQFF.